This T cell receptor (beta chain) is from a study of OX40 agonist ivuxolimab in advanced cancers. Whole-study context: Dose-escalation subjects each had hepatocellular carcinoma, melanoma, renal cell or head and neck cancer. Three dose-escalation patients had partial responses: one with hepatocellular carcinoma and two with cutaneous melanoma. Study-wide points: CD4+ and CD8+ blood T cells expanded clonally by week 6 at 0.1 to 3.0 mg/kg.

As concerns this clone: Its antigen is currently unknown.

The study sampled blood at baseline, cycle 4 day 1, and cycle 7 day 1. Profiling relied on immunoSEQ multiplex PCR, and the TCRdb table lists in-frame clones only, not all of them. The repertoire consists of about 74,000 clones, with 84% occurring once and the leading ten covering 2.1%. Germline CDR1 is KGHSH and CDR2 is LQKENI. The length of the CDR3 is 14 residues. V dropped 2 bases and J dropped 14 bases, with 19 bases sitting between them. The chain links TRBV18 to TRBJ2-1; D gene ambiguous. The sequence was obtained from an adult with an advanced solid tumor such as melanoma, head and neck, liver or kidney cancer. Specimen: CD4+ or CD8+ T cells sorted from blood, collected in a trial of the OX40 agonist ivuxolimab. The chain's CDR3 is CASSPVLDGQGKFF. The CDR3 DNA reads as TGTGCCAGCTCACCAGTCTTAGACGGTCAAGGGAAGTTCTTC. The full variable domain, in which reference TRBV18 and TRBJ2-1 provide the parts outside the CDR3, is NAGVMQNPRHLVRRRGQEARLRCSPMKGHSHVYWYRQLPEEGLKFMVYLQKENIIDESGMPKERFSAEFPKEGPSILRIQQVVRGDSAAYFCASSPVLDGQGKFFGPGTRLTVL.